This T cell receptor beta chain was identified during a study of T cells in Graves' hyperthyroidism and ophthalmopathy. Amplification of TCR beta CDR3 regions used RNA as the template. The HTBI primer set served for first-round RT-PCR of the TCR CDR3. TCRdb redid the calling of the multiplex PCR reads with MiXCR, one entry per CDR3 protein. The sample includes roughly 500,000 distinct CDR3 sequences, about 43% of them seen just once. V lost 0 bases and J 7 bases, leaving 15 bases between the germline ends. CDR3 length: 14 residues. Germline CDR1 DFQATT, CDR2 SNEGSKA (reference sequence). Input material: peripheral blood or thyroid tissue (not recorded which). The rearrangement links TRBV20-1 to TRBJ1-1, with TRBD1 as a possible D gene (5 bases). The receptor's source is an adult woman with Graves' disease, either hyperthyroidism or ophthalmopathy (not recorded which). The DNA for the CDR3 is TGCAGTGCTAGAGATGCGCAGGGAACGGATGAAGCTTTCTTT. Protein product: CSARDAQGTDEAFF.